Presented here are 13 T cell receptor beta chains from one specimen sequenced in a study of blood T cells in healthy people across ages. Primed by a sample-barcoded 5' primer and a J-beta primer mix, a second PCR proceeded for 7 to 11 cycles. TCRdb itself ran the 5' RACE reads through MiXCR, one entry per CDR3 protein. The sample lists approximately 880,000 distinct CDR3 sequences, roughly 52% occurring once. The sequencing sample was made of blood. These receptors were collected from a man aged 25-45 years in good health.

This chain connects TRBV7-2 to TRBJ2-3; the match to TRBD2 covers 7 bases. The CDR3 covers 16 residues. The V gene's germline CDR1 is SGHTA and CDR2 FQGNSA. The V gene end was trimmed by 2 bases and the J gene end by 2 bases; junction bases not matched to a gene: 7. The chain's CDR3 is CASSLYRGTNTDTQYF. The DNA of the CDR3 is TGTGCCAGCAGCTTATATCGGGGGACTAACACAGATACGCAGTATTTT.

The V and J genes are TRBV3-1 and TRBJ2-5, with D maybe TRBD2 (5 bases). CDR1 and CDR2 (germline): LGHDT, YNNKEL (reference sequence). Trimming shortened V by 1 base and J by 2 bases, and 11 bases separated the two germline ends. The CDR3 has 15 residues. The DNA for the CDR3 is TGTGCCAGCAGCCAAGCGGGAAGCCCGCAAGAGACCCAGTACTTC. This encodes CASSQAGSPQETQYF.

CDR3 sequence reads: CASSEPGQGLVRGGYTF. In nucleotides, the CDR3 is TGTGCCAGCAGTGAACCGGGACAGGGTCTGGTAAGAGGTGGCTACACCTTC. The rearrangement joins TRBV25-1 to TRBJ1-2, with TRBD1 identical over 9 bases. J gave up 7 bases and V 2 bases, and 14 bases lay outside the gene matches. Germline V gene data show CDR1 as MGHDK and CDR2 as SYGVNS. The CDR3 spans 17 residues.

The chain employs TRBV9 and TRBJ2-1; 9 bases are a match to TRBD2. J was trimmed by 5 bases and V by 0 bases; bases with no gene match: 6. The CDR3 sequence is 16 residues long. The germline V gene encodes CDR1 SGDLS and CDR2 YYNGEE. As DNA, the CDR3 is TGTGCCAGCAGCGTAGATGGTAGCGGGGGCCACAATGAGCAGTTCTTC. Protein product: CASSVDGSGGHNEQFF. The complete variable domain, with remaining parts taken from reference TRBV9 and TRBJ2-1, reads DSGVTQTPKHLITATGQRVTLRCSPRSGDLSVYWYQQSLDQGLQFLIQYYNGEERAKGNILERFSAQQFPDLHSELNLSSLELGDSALYFCASSVDGSGGHNEQFFGPGTRLTVL.

Only a few counts were recorded for this clonotype. The chain uses TRBV5-1 and TRBJ2-5; D not resolved. Trimming left V 4 bases short and J 0 bases short, with 16 bases between. The CDR3 is 16 residues long. CDR1 is SGHRS and CDR2 is YFSETQ in the germline V gene. The CDR3 bases are TGCGCCAGCAGCCCAAAAGTTACAGAGTACCAAGAGACCCAGTACTTC. It is translated as CASSPKVTEYQETQYF.

In its sample, this clonotype was seen many times. This chain joins TRBV7-2 and TRBJ2-5; D remains unclear. CDR3 length: 14 residues. V shed 5 bases and J shed 2 bases, with 12 bases lying between them. CDR1 is SGHTA and CDR2 is FQGNSA in the germline V gene. CDR3 amino acids: CASSDTYQQETQYF. The CDR3 DNA is TGTGCCAGCAGCGACACCTACCAGCAAGAGACCCAGTACTTC.

This clonotype was recorded a few times. The gene calls are TRBV2 and TRBJ2-3; D possibly corresponds to TRBD2 (6 bases). The V end lost 7 bases, the J end lost 0 bases, and 20 bases lay between the germline ends. The CDR3 spans 17 residues. CDR1 is SNHLY and CDR2 is FYNNEI in the germline V gene. The CDR3 spells CASTRRRGDSSTDTQYF. CDR3 DNA: TGTGCCAGCACCCGTCGGCGGGGAGACTCTAGCACAGATACGCAGTATTTT.

A single count supports this clonotype. This rearrangement joins TRBV7-9 to TRBJ2-3; 14 nucleotides align to TRBD2. The CDR3 is 16 residues long. Trimming at V came to 0 bases and at J to 6 bases, leaving 2 bases not matched to a gene. From germline, CDR1 is SEHNR and CDR2 FQNEAQ (reference sequence). The CDR3 region has the DNA TGTGCCAGCAGCTTAGCGACTAGCGGGAGGGCCGATACGCAGTATTTT. It is translated as CASSLATSGRADTQYF.

The chain recombines TRBV5-1 with TRBJ1-4; no definite D call. V shed 4 bases and J shed 2 bases, with 9 bases lying between them. The CDR3 sequence is 14 residues long. Per germline, CDR1 SGHRS and CDR2 YFSETQ. The CDR3 protein is CASSQQTTNEKLFF. The CDR3 DNA reads as TGCGCCAGCAGCCAACAAACGACTAATGAAAAACTGTTTTTT.

The genes are TRBV4-1 and TRBJ1-1; tentative D call: TRBD1 (5 bases). With 0 bases removed from V and 4 bases from J, the gap between germline ends came to 12 bases. Germline V gives CDR1 MGHRA, CDR2 YSYEKL. The CDR3 extends over 15 amino acids. As DNA, the CDR3 is TGCGCCAGCAGCCAAGATGCAGGGATTCTCACTGAAGCTTTCTTT. This gives the protein CASSQDAGILTEAFF.

The chain combines TRBV6-2 or TRBV6-3 with TRBJ2-5, with TRBD2 identical over 7 bases. The end of the DNA is better explained by TRBJ2-7, so the J call may be wrong. The germline gives CDR1 MNHEY, CDR2 SVGEGT. The CDR3 has 17 amino acids. CDR3 in DNA: TGTGCCAGCAGTTACTCAGGGACTAAGGGGTTATCCTACGAGCAGTACTTC. Amino acids: CASSYSGTKGLSYEQYF.

This clonotype turned up a few times. The rearrangement joins TRBV27 to TRBJ2-3, with TRBD1 matching 7 bases. The germline gives CDR1 MNHEY, CDR2 SMNVEV (reference sequence). The CDR3 runs to 15 residues. With V trimmed by 2 bases and J by 7 bases, 9 bases remained unmatched. The CDR3 DNA sequence: TGTGCCAGCAGTTTAGGGGTCAGGGGGTGGAATACGCAGTATTTT. It encodes CASSLGVRGWNTQYF.

The chain combines TRBV6-5 with TRBJ2-1, with D tentatively TRBD1 (7 bases). Germline-derived CDR1 and CDR2 are MNHEY and SVGAGI. The CDR3 contains 14 residues. V was shortened by 4 bases and J by 10 bases, with 17 bases between the two germline ends. The CDR3 protein is CASSLTGGQREQFF. In DNA form, the CDR3 reads TGTGCCAGCAGTTTGACCGGGGGACAGCGGGAGCAGTTCTTC.